The 10 T cell receptor beta chains below were found in one sample sequenced in a study of T cell responses to AZD1222 COVID-19 vaccine. TCRdb's copy holds only in-frame clones and misses some; the assay was immunoSEQ multiplex PCR. The table lists about 99,000 clones, 93% of them singletons, with 4% to 5.5% in the top ten. The specimen comprised peripheral blood, sampled on day 0 of AZD1222 vaccination. Every receptor here comes from an adult in good health.

The rearrangement joins TRBV6-2 or TRBV6-3 to TRBJ1-5; D unresolved. Germline V lookup: CDR1 MNHEY, CDR2 SVGEGT. This CDR3 region has 12 residues. Trimming left V 6 bases short and J 5 bases short, with 8 bases between. CDR3 nucleotides: TGTGCCAGCAGCAGACCCGATCAGCCCCAGCATTTT. It is translated as CASSRPDQPQHF.

The rearrangement links TRBV11-1 to TRBJ2-1; no reliable D call. This CDR3 comprises 13 residues. The germline CDR1 and CDR2 sequences are SGHAT and FQDESV (reference sequence). V was pared by 3 bases and J by 2 bases, with 5 bases between. For the CDR3, the DNA is TGTGCCAGCAGCTTCACAGCCTACAATGAGCAGTTCTTC. Translating gives CASSFTAYNEQFF.

There are a few counts of this clone. The chain recombines TRBV7-9 with TRBJ2-7, with a tentative D call TRBD2 (6 bases). Trimming stripped 6 bases from V and 3 bases from J, with 18 bases between. This CDR3 comprises 15 residues. Per germline, CDR1 SEHNR and CDR2 FQNEAQ (reference sequence). Here the CDR3 reads CASSTTGSLVYEQYF. The CDR3 bases are TGTGCCAGCAGTACGACCGGGAGCTTAGTCTACGAGCAGTACTTC.

This clone was picked up a small number of times. This chain uses TRBV6-4 with TRBJ2-2; no clear D gene. With 0 bases removed from V and 4 bases from J, the gap between germline ends came to 3 bases. There are 13 residues in the CDR3. Germline lookup yields CDR1 MRHNA and CDR2 SNTAGT. In nucleotides, the CDR3 is TGTGCCAGCAGTGACTCCAGCACCGGGGAGCTGTTTTTT. Translated, it gives CASSDSSTGELFF.

The CDR3 DNA sequence: TGTGCCAGCAGCAAACCACAGGGACCCACCGGGGAGCTGTTTTTT. This codes for CASSKPQGPTGELFF. This chain uses TRBV7-2 with TRBJ2-2; a possible D gene is TRBD1 (6 bases). V lost 5 bases and J 4 bases, leaving 14 bases between the germline ends. Germline V gives CDR1 SGHTA, CDR2 FQGNSA. This CDR3 contains 15 residues.

The chain carries TRBV5-4 and TRBJ1-1; no definite D call. Looked up from germline, CDR1 is SGHNT and CDR2 is YYREEE (reference sequence). V shed 2 bases and J shed 5 bases, with 13 bases lying between them. CDR3 length equals 14 residues. CDR3 residues: CASSFRDLGTEAFF. The CDR3 DNA sequence: TGTGCCAGCAGCTTTAGGGATTTAGGGACTGAAGCTTTCTTT.

V and J are TRBV7-2 and TRBJ1-5; D uncertain. V was cut by 0 bases and J by 2 bases, with 8 bases left in between. Germline V gives CDR1 SGHTA, CDR2 FQGNSA. This CDR3 comprises 15 residues. The CDR3 coding sequence is TGTGCCAGCAGCTTAGCGTCCGGGGGCAATCAGCCCCAGCATTTT. This gives the protein CASSLASGGNQPQHF.

CDR3 region: CASSVIAGGDKTQYF. CDR3 bases: TGTGCCAGCAGCGTGATAGCGGGAGGAGATAAGACCCAGTACTTC. The chain is built from TRBV7-2 and TRBJ2-5; 10 nucleotides agree with TRBD2. This CDR3 is 15 amino acids long. Per the germline V gene, CDR1 is SGHTA and CDR2 is FQGNSA. Germline trimming cut 5 bases from V and 6 bases from J; bases unmatched to any gene: 9. The entire variable domain, with the rest obtained from reference TRBV7-2 and TRBJ2-5, is as follows: GAGVSQSPSNKVTEKGKDVELRCDPISGHTALYWYRQSLGQGLEFLIYFQGNSAPDKSGLPSDRFSAERTGGSVSTLTIQRTQQEDSAVYLCASSVIAGGDKTQYFGPGTRLLVL.

This chain uses TRBV6-2 or TRBV6-3 with TRBJ1-1, with D perhaps matching TRBD1 (6 bases). This CDR3 is built from 13 residues. Trimming removed 2 bases at V and 6 bases at J, with 10 bases between. Germline V gene lookup returns CDR1 MNHEY and CDR2 SVGEGT. The CDR3 protein is CASSYPRGAEAFF. In nucleotides, the CDR3 is TGTGCCAGCAGTTACCCCAGGGGAGCTGAAGCTTTCTTT.

In its sample, this clone was seen once. V and J are TRBV10-2 and TRBJ2-7; D uncertain. This CDR3 spans 12 amino acids. CDR1 is WSHSY and CDR2 is SAAADI in the germline V gene. Between the trimmed V and J ends, which lost 7 bases and 6 bases, there was a span of 13 bases. The CDR3 sequence: CASTINGGEQYF. Here the CDR3 DNA reads TGCGCCAGCACCATCAATGGTGGCGAGCAGTACTTC.